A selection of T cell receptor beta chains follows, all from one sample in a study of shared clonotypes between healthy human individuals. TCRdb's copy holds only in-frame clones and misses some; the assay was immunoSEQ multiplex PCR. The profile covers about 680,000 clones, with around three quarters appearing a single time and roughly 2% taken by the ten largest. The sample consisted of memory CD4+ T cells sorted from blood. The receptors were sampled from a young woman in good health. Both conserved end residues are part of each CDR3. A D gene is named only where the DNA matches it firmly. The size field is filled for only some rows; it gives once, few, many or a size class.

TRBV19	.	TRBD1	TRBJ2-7	TGTGCCAGTAGTAAAGGGGGCAACGAGCAGTACTTC	CASSKGGNEQYF
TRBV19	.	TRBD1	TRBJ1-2	TGTGCCAGTAGTTCCAGGGGGCTCAACTATGGCTACACCTTC	CASSSRGLNYGYTF
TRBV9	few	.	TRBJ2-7	TGTGCCAGCAGCCCCCACGACGGACCCTCCTACGAGCAGTACTTC	CASSPHDGPSYEQYF
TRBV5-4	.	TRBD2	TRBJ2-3	TGTGCCAGCTCGGGGGGGTTAGCGTCGGCGGGCACAGATACGCAGTATTTT	CASSGGLASAGTDTQYF
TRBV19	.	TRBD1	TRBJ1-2	TGTGCCAGTAGTAGACAGGGGCGCGACTATGGCTACACCTTC	CASSRQGRDYGYTF
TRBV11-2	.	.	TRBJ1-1	TGTGCCAGCAGCTTAGCTGACAGGTCTGAAGCTTTCTTT	CASSLADRSEAFF
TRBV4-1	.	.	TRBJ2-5	TGCGCCAGCAGCCAAATTGACATACTGATACCAAGGACCCAGTACTTC	CASSQIDILIPRTQYF
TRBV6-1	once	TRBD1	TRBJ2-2	TGTGCCAGCAGTGCGGACAGGGTTATAGCCGGGGAGCTGTTTTTT	CASSADRVIAGELFF
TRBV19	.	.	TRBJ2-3	TGTGCCAGTAGTATAGGAGGAACAGATACGCAGTATTTT	CASSIGGTDTQYF
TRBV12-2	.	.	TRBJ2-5	TGTGCAAGTCGCTTAGATCGAACCAAGTGGGAGACCCAGTACTTC	CASRLDRTKWETQYF
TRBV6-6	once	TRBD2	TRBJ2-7	TGTGCCAGCACCGTCCTTACTGGGAGGGTGTACGAGCAGTACTTC	CASTVLTGRVYEQYF
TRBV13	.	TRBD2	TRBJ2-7	TGTGCCAGCAGCTTACACCTAGCGGCTAGGGACGAGCAGTACTTC	CASSLHLAARDEQYF
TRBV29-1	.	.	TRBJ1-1	TGCAGCGTTGTCGAGGGGAGCGGCACTGAAGCTTTCTTT	CSVVEGSGTEAFF
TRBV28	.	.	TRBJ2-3	TGTGCCAGCAATCGCCCGATGACTATGCAGTATTTT	CASNRPMTMQYF
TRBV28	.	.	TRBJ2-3	TGTGCCAGCAGTTTATGGAGGGCAAGCACAGATACGCAGTATTTT	CASSLWRASTDTQYF
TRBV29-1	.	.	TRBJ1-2	TGCAGCGCCGAAGCCTCAGCGGGCTACACCTTC	CSAEASAGYTF
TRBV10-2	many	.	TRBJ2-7	TGCGCCAGCAGTGAGTCAGCGCAGACCTACGAGCAGTACTTC	CASSESAQTYEQYF
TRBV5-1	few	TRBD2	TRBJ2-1	TGCGCCAGCAGCCCGAACGTACCAGGGGCGGGGGGTGAGCAGTTCTTC	CASSPNVPGAGGEQFF
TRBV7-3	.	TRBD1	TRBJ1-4	TGTGCCAGCAGCTTATGGACAGGGAGGGATGAAAAACTGTTTTTT	CASSLWTGRDEKLFF
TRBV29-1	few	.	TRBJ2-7	TGCAGCGTTGATCATAGCGGTACCTACGAGCAGTACTTC	CSVDHSGTYEQYF
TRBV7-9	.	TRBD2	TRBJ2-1	TGTGCCAGCAGCTCGGCGGGAGTTCATAATGAGCAGTTCTTC	CASSSAGVHNEQFF
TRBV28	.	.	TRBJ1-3	TGTGCCAGCAGTTTAAGGGGCCTCTCTGGAAACACCATATATTTT	CASSLRGLSGNTIYF
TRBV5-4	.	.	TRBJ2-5	TGTGCCAGCAGCTTGGCGGCAGCATCCCAAGAGACCCAGTACTTC	CASSLAAASQETQYF
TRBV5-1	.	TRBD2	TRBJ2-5	TGCGCCAGCAGCTTGATGTCTAGCGGACAAGAGACCCAGTACTTC	CASSLMSSGQETQYF
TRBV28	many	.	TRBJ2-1	TGTGCCAGCAGTTTAGGGGGGAGGCGTAATGAGCAGTTCTTC	CASSLGGRRNEQFF
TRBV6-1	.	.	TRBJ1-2	TGTGCCAGCAGTGAAGCGGTTACAGTCTATGGCTACACCTTC	CASSEAVTVYGYTF
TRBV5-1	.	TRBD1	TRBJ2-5	TGCGCCAGCAGCCAGGGGACAGGGGGGCTTGGAGACCAGTACTTC	CASSQGTGGLGDQYF
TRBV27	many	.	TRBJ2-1	TGTGCCAGCAGTTTCCCCCAGGGGCGGGTGGAGGATGAGCAGTTCTTC	CASSFPQGRVEDEQFF
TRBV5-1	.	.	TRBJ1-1	TGCGCCAGCAGCCAGTCCCAGCAGCACACTGAAGCTTTCTTT	CASSQSQQHTEAFF
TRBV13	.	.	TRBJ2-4	TGTGCCAGCAGCTTAGACGCAGCGACCGACACCAAAAACATTCAGTACTTC	CASSLDAATDTKNIQYF